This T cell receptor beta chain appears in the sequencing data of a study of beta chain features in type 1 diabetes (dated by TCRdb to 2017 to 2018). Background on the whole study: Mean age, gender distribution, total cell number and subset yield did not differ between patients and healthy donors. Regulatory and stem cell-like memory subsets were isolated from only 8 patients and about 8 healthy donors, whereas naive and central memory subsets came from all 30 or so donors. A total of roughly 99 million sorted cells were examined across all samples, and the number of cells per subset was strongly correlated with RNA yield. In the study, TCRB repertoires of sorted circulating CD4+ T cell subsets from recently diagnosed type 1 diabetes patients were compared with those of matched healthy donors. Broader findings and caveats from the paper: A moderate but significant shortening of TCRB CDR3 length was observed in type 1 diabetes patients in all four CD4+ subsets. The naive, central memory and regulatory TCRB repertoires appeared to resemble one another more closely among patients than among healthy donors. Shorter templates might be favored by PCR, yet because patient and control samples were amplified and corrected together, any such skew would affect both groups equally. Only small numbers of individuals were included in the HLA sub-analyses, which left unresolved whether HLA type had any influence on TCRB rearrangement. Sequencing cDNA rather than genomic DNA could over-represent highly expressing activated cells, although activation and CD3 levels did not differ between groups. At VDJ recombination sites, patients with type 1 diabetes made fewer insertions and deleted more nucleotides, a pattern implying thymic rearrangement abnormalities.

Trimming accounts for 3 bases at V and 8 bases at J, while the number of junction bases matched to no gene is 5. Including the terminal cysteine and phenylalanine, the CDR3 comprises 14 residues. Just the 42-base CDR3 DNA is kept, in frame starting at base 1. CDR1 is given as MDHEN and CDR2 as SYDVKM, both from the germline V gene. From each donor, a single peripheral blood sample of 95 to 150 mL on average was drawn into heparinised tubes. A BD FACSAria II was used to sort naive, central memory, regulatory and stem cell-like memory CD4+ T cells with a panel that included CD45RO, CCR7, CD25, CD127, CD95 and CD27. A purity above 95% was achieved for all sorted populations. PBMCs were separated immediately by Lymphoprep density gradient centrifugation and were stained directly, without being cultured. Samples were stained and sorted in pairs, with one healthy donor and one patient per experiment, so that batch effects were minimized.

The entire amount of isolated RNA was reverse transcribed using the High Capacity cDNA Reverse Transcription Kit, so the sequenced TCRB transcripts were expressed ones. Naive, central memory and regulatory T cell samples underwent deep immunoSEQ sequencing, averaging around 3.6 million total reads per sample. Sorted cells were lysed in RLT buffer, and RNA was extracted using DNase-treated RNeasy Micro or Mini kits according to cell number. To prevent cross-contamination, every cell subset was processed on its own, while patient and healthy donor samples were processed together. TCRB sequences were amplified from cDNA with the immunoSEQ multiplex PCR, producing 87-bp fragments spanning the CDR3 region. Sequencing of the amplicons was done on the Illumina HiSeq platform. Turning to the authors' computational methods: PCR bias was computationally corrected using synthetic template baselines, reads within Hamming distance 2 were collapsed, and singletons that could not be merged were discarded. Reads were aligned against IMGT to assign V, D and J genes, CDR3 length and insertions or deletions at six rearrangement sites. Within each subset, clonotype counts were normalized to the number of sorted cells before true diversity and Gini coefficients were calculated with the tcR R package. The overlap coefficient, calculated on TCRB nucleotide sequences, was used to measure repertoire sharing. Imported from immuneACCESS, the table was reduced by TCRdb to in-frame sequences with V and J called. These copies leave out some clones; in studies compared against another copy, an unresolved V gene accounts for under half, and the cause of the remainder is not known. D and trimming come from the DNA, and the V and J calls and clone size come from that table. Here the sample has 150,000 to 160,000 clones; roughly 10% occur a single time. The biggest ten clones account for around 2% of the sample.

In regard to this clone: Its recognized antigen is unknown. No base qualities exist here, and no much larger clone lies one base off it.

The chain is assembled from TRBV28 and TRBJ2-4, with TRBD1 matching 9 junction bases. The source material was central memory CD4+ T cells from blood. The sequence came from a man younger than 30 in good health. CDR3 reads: CASSLGQGVDIQYF. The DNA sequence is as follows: TGTGCCAGCAGTTTGGGACAGGGTGTGGACATTCAGTACTTC.